These 21 T cell receptor beta chains were all obtained from the same sample, sequenced in a study of T cell responses to AZD1222 COVID-19 vaccine. Sequencing used immunoSEQ multiplex PCR; TCRdb keeps in-frame clones, though not all of them. Of fewer than 150,000 clones listed, about 93% were seen once; the top ten hold 0.91%. The sequences come from peripheral blood, collected on day 0 of AZD1222 vaccination. These receptors all come from an adult in good health.

V gene TRBV13 combines with J gene TRBJ1-1; D gene unclear. The CDR3 consists of 14 residues. CDR1 is PRHDT, CDR2 FYEKMQ, per germline (reference sequence). With 6 bases removed from V and 2 bases from J, the gap between germline ends came to 13 bases. CDR3 residues: CASRLQDANTEAFF. The CDR3 DNA reads as TGTGCCAGCAGGCTCCAGGATGCCAACACTGAAGCTTTCTTT.

V gene TRBV19 combines with J gene TRBJ1-2; D remains unclear. The germline V gene encodes CDR1 LNHDA and CDR2 SQIVND (reference sequence). V lost 4 bases to trimming and J lost 6 bases, with 21 bases between them. CDR3 length: 16 residues. CDR3 DNA sequence: TGTGCCAGTAGTACCCCGATCGGGTATAGGAGCGATGGCTACACCTTC. Protein product: CASSTPIGYRSDGYTF.

The rearrangement joins TRBV19 to TRBJ2-7; possibly TRBD2 for D (6 bases). The CDR3 extends over 14 amino acids. V dropped 6 bases and J dropped 6 bases, with 18 bases sitting between them. Germline-derived CDR1 and CDR2 are LNHDA and SQIVND (reference sequence). The CDR3, as DNA: TGTGCCAGTAGGCGGGACGCCCAGAGAGGCGAGCAGTACTTC. It encodes CASRRDAQRGEQYF.

This clone appeared a single time. J is TRBJ2-5 and V is TRBV3-1 (or the pseudogene TRBV3-2); 7 bases fit TRBD1. The J segment lost 0 bases and the V segment lost 2 bases, leaving 6 bases of the junction unmatched. This CDR3 is built from 16 residues. Germline CDR1 LGHDT, CDR2 YNNKEL (reference sequence). The CDR3 here is CASSQRQGSYQETQYF. DNA of the CDR3: TGTGCCAGCAGCCAAAGACAGGGTTCTTACCAAGAGACCCAGTACTTC.

The CDR3 is CASSLSAGESYTF. CDR3 nucleotides: TGTGCCAGCAGTTTGAGTGCAGGGGAGAGCTACACCTTC. The chain has TRBV27 and TRBJ1-2; D might be TRBD1 (6 bases). CDR3 length equals 13 residues. V was clipped by 3 bases and J by 9 bases, with 14 bases between them. Germline-derived CDR1 and CDR2 are MNHEY and SMNVEV (reference sequence).

The V gene is TRBV9, the J gene TRBJ2-2, with D possibly TRBD1 on 6 matching bases. Per germline, CDR1 SGDLS and CDR2 YYNGEE. This CDR3 has 16 amino acids. Trimming pared 0 bases from V and 5 bases from J, leaving 14 bases between. The chain's CDR3 is CASSVAWGPGTGELFF. The CDR3 DNA is TGTGCCAGCAGCGTAGCTTGGGGGCCCGGGACCGGGGAGCTGTTTTTT.

The chain uses TRBV7-9 and TRBJ1-1; 9 bases align to TRBD1. CDR1 is SEHNR, CDR2 FQNEAQ, per germline (reference sequence). After removal of 4 bases from V and 5 bases from J, the junction contained 8 bases not matched to a gene. The CDR3 length is 15 residues. CDR3 DNA sequence: TGTGCCAGCAGCTCGGTCGGGACAGGGAGGACTGAAGCTTTCTTT. Protein sequence: CASSSVGTGRTEAFF. The whole variable domain, remainder taken from reference TRBV7-9 and TRBJ1-1, is DTGVSQNPRHKITKRGQNVTFRCDPISEHNRLYWYRQTLGQGPEFLTYFQNEAQLEKSRLLSDRFSAERPKGSFSTLEIQRTEQGDSAMYLCASSSVGTGRTEAFFGQGTRLTVV.

The chain carries TRBV5-1 and TRBJ2-3; 10 bases match TRBD2. V gave up 0 bases and J gave up 2 bases; unmatched junction bases: 6. Germline lookup yields CDR1 SGHRS and CDR2 YFSETQ. The CDR3 consists of 17 residues. The CDR3 bases are TGCGCCAGCAGCTTGGTGCCAGCGGGGGGGGCCACAGATACGCAGTATTTT. Its protein product is CASSLVPAGGATDTQYF.

This chain links TRBV4-1 with TRBJ1-1; D ambiguous. Trimming removed 6 bases at V and 2 bases at J, with 13 bases between. Germline assignment: CDR1 MGHRA and CDR2 YSYEKL. The CDR3 has 14 amino acids. CDR3 nucleotides: TGCGCCAGCAGGCTGGAGGCCGGTAACACTGAAGCTTTCTTT. Amino acid sequence: CASRLEAGNTEAFF.

V usage is TRBV6-5 and J usage is TRBJ1-1; D is possibly TRBD1 (5 bases). The V end was cut by 4 bases, the J end by 1 base, with 10 bases between. This CDR3 region has 14 residues. The germline gives CDR1 MNHEY, CDR2 SVGAGI. Here the CDR3 DNA reads TGTGCCAGCAGTTTCGACAGTCCGAACACTGAAGCTTTCTTT. Translated: CASSFDSPNTEAFF.

In its sample, this clone was seen a few times. The CDR3 DNA follows: TGTGCCATCAGTGAACGGCAGGGGGTCCCCTACGAGCAGTACTTC. Translation gives CAISERQGVPYEQYF. The J gene is TRBJ2-7, the V gene TRBV10-3; 7 bases line up with TRBD1. From germline, CDR1 is ENHRY and CDR2 SYGVKD. The CDR3 extends over 15 amino acids. The V gene end was trimmed by 3 bases and the J gene end by 2 bases; junction bases not matched to a gene: 7.

This chain links TRBV18 with TRBJ1-1; D uncertain. The CDR3 sequence is 16 residues long. Deletions cut 2 bases from V and 0 bases from J, with 13 bases between. Germline CDR1 KGHSH, CDR2 LQKENI. CDR3 coding DNA: TGTGCCAGCTCACCATCGGCCCAGGTATTGAACACTGAAGCTTTCTTT. This encodes CASSPSAQVLNTEAFF.

The V call is TRBV2, the J call TRBJ2-7; possible D gene TRBD2, 5 bases. CDR1 is SNHLY and CDR2 is FYNNEI in the germline V gene. CDR3 length: 15 residues. V was cut by 5 bases and J by 0 bases, with 14 bases left in between. For the CDR3, the DNA is TGTGCCAGCAGTCCGGACGGGGTTAGCTCCTACGAGCAGTACTTC. Encoded protein: CASSPDGVSSYEQYF.

The V call is TRBV5-6, the J call TRBJ2-3, with TRBD2 matching over 13 bases. Trimming removed 4 bases from V and 4 bases from J; junction bases left unmatched: 9. This CDR3 has 17 amino acids. Germline V gene lookup returns CDR1 SGHDT and CDR2 YYEEEE. The CDR3 sequence: CASSQRLTSGGADTQYF. The DNA for the CDR3 is TGTGCCAGCAGCCAACGCCTTACTAGCGGGGGGGCAGATACGCAGTATTTT.

The gene calls are TRBV5-6 and TRBJ1-1; D is ambiguous. CDR3 length: 14 amino acids. V lost 3 bases and J 3 bases, leaving 12 bases between the germline ends. The germline gives CDR1 SGHDT, CDR2 YYEEEE. The CDR3, as DNA: TGTGCCAGCAGCTCACGCGTTGGTTACACTGAAGCTTTCTTT. It codes for CASSSRVGYTEAFF.

The chain carries TRBV5-4 and TRBJ1-2; D unclear. Germline lookup yields CDR1 SGHNT and CDR2 YYREEE (reference sequence). Trimming cost V 3 bases and J 7 bases, with 19 bases left between them. The CDR3 runs to 15 residues. The CDR3 bases are TGTGCCAGCAGCTCTCGGCTAGGGCGTCGTGGTGGCTACACCTTC. This codes for CASSSRLGRRGGYTF.

J is TRBJ2-1 and V is TRBV2; D not resolved. In germline, CDR1 is SNHLY, CDR2 FYNNEI. The V and J ends lost 2 bases and 5 bases respectively, with 13 bases between them. The CDR3 loop spans 15 amino acids. The CDR3 loop is CASSETGLRNNEQFF. The CDR3 DNA reads as TGTGCCAGCAGTGAAACGGGTTTACGAAACAATGAGCAGTTCTTC.

The rearrangement joins TRBV23-1 to TRBJ2-7; D is unclear. TRBV23-1 is noted as an ORF with a role that remains uncertain. The CDR3 totals 12 residues. V gave up 3 bases and J gave up 4 bases, with 7 bases separating them. In DNA, the CDR3 is TGCGCCAGCAGTCAGGGGTGGTACGAGCAGTACTTC. Translation: CASSQGWYEQYF.

V and J are TRBV27 and TRBJ1-1; D remains unclear. Germline loops: CDR1 MNHEY, CDR2 SMNVEV (reference sequence). The CDR3 has 14 residues. Trimming took off 3 bases at V and 5 bases at J, with 13 bases between the two ends. As DNA, the CDR3 is TGTGCCAGCAGTTTCCTCGACGGGCGGACTGAAGCTTTCTTT. Protein product: CASSFLDGRTEAFF.

The chain combines TRBV6-5 with TRBJ1-2; 8 positions agree with TRBD1. CDR1 and CDR2 (germline): MNHEY, SVGAGI. This CDR3 region has 15 residues. Trimming at V came to 5 bases and at J to 3 bases, leaving 8 bases not matched to a gene. The CDR3, as DNA: TGTGCCAGCAGTCCCCAGGGGGCTTCGGACTATGGCTACACCTTC. It translates to CASSPQGASDYGYTF.

V gene TRBV27 combines with J gene TRBJ2-7; D remains ambiguous. Per the germline V gene, CDR1 is MNHEY and CDR2 is SMNVEV (reference sequence). The V and J ends lost 4 bases and 1 base respectively, with 8 bases between them. The CDR3 sequence is 13 residues long. The CDR3 DNA follows: TGTGCCAGCAGTTCAATGGGTTCCTACGAGCAGTACTTC. Translated: CASSSMGSYEQYF.